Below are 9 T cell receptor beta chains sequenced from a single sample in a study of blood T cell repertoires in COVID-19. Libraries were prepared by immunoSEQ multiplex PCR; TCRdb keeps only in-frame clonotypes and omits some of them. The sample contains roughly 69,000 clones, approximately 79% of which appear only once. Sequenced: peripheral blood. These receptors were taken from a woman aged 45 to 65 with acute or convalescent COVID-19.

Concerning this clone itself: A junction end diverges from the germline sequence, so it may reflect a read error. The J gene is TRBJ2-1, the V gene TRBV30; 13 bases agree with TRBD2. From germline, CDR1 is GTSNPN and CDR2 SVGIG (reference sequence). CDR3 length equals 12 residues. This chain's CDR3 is CAWSTSGGAGVF. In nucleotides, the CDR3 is TGTGCCTGGAGTACTAGCGGGGGGGCCGGGGTCTTC.

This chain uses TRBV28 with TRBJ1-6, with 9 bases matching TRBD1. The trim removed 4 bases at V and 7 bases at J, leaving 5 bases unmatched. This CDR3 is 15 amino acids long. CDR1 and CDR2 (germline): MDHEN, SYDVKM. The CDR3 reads CASSWGTGTNSPLHF. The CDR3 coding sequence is TGTGCCAGCAGTTGGGGGACAGGGACCAATTCACCCCTCCACTTT. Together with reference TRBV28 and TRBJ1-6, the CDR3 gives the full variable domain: DVKVTQSSRYLVKRTGEKVFLECVQDMDHENMFWYRQDPGLGLRLIYFSYDVKMKEKGDIPEGYSVSREKKERFSLILESASTNQTSMYLCASSWGTGTNSPLHFGNGTRLTVT.

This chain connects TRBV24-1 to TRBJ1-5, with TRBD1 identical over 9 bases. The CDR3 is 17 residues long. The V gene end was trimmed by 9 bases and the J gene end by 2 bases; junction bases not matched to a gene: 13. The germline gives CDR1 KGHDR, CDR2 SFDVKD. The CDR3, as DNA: TGTGCCACCTCCGGGACAGGGACCCCGCCGGGCAATCAGCCCCAGCATTTT. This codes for CATSGTGTPPGNQPQHF.

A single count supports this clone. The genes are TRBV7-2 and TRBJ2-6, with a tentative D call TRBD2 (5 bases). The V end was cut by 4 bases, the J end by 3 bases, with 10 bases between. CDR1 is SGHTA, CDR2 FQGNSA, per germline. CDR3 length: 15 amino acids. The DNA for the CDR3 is TGTGCCAGCAGCTATCGGAGGTTTGGGGCCAACGTCCTGACTTTC. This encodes CASSYRRFGANVLTF.

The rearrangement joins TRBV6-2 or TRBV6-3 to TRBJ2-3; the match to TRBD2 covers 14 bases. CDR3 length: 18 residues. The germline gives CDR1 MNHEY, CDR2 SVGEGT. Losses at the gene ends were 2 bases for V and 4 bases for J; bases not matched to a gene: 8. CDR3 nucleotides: TGTGCCAGCAGTTACCTATCGACTAGCGGGAGGGCATCAGATACGCAGTATTTT. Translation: CASSYLSTSGRASDTQYF.

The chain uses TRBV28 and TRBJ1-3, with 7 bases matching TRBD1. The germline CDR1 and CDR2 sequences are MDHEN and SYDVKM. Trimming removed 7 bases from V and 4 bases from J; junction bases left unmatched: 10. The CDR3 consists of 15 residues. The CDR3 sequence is CASTAGTAGGNTIYF. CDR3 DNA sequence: TGTGCCAGCACCGCGGGGACAGCCGGAGGAAACACCATATATTTT.

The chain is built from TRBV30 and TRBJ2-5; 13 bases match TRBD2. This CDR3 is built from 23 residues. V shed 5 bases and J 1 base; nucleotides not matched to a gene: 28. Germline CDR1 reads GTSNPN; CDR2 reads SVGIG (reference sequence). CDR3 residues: CAWQKMTSGGPYVAGFAQETQYF. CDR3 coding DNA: TGTGCCTGGCAGAAAATGACTAGCGGGGGGCCATATGTGGCGGGGTTCGCCCAAGAGACCCAGTACTTC. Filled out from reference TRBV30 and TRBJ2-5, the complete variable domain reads SQTIHQWPATLVQPVGSPLSLECTVEGTSNPNLYWYRQAAGRGLQLLFYSVGIGQISSEVPQNLSASRPQDRQFILSSKKLLLSDSGFYLCAWQKMTSGGPYVAGFAQETQYFGPGTRLLVL.

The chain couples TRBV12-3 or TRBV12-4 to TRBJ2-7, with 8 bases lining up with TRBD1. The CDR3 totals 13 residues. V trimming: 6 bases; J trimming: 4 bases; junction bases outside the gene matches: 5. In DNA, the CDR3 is TGTGCCAGCAGACGGGACAGGACATACGAGCAGTACTTC. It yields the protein CASRRDRTYEQYF.

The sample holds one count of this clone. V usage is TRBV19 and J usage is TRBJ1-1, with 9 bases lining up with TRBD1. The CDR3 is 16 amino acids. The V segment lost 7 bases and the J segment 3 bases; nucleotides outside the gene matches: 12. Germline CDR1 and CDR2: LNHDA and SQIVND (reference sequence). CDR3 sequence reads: CASTLLPGTGYTEAFF. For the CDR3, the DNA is TGTGCCAGTACCCTTCTTCCCGGGACAGGGTACACTGAAGCTTTCTTT.